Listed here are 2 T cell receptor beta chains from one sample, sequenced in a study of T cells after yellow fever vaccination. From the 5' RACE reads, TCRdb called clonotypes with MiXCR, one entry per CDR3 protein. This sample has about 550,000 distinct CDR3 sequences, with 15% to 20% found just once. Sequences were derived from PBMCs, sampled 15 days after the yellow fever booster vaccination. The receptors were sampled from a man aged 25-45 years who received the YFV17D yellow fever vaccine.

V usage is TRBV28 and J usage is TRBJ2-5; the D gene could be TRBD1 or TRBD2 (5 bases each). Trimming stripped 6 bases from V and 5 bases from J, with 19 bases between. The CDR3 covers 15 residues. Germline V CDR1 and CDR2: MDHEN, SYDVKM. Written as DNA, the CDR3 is TGTGCCAGCAGGCACGGACGCATACGGGGCGAGACCCAGTACTTC. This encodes CASRHGRIRGETQYF.

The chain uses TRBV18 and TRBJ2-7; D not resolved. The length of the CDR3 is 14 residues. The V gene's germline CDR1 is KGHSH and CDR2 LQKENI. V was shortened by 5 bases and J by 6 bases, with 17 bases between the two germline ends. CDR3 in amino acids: CASSKGDRVREQYF. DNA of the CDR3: TGTGCCAGCTCAAAGGGCGATAGGGTCCGCGAGCAGTACTTC.